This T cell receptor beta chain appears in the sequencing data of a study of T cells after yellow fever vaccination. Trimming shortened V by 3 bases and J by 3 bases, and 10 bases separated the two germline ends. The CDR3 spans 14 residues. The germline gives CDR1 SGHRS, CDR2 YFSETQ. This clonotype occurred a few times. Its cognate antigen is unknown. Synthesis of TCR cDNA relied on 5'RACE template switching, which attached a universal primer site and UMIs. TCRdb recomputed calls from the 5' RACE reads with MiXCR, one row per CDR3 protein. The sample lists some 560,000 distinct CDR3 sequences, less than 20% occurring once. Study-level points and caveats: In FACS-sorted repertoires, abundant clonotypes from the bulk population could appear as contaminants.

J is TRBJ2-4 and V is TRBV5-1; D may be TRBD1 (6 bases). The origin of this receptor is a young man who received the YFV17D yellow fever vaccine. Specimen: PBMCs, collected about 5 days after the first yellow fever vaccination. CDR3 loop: CASSSTGNKNIQYF. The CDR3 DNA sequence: TGCGCCAGCAGCTCAACAGGGAACAAAAACATTCAGTACTTC. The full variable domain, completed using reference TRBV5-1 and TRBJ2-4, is KAGVTQTPRYLIKTRGQQVTLSCSPISGHRSVSWYQQTPGQGLQFLFEYFSETQRNKGNFPGRFSGRQFSNSRSEMNVSTLELGDSALYLCASSSTGNKNIQYFGAGTRLSVL.